The T cell receptor beta chain described here comes from a study of blood T cell repertoires in COVID-19. At the level of the study: Some COVID-19 samples were acute and others convalescent; all came from the United States, Italy and Spain.

Per the original data handling: Cell counts per sample came from amplifying reference gene primers. Profiled with immunoSEQ multiplex PCR; TCRdb holds only in-frame clones, not every one. That table furnishes V, J and clone size, whereas the DNA furnished D and trimming. The table has about 180,000 clones, 88% seen once. Participants reported their clinical history, and cohort assignment relied on those reports. Cohort 3 recovered donors had two negative PCRs, clearance, or symptom resolution. Germline-derived CDR1 and CDR2 are LGHDT and YNNKEL (reference sequence). This CDR3 is 21 amino acids long. Trimming took 0 bases from V and 2 from J; bases not matched to a gene: 20.

The sequencing input was PBMCs or T cells enriched from blood (not recorded which). The source of this sequence is a woman aged 18-29 years who had recovered from COVID-19. This chain joins TRBV3-1 (or the pseudogene TRBV3-2) and TRBJ2-5; 8 nucleotides match TRBD1. As DNA, the CDR3 is TGTGCCAGCAGCCAAGATACGAACCGGACAGGGTTTTGGAGTAAACAAGAGACCCAGTACTTC. Protein product: CASSQDTNRTGFWSKQETQYF.